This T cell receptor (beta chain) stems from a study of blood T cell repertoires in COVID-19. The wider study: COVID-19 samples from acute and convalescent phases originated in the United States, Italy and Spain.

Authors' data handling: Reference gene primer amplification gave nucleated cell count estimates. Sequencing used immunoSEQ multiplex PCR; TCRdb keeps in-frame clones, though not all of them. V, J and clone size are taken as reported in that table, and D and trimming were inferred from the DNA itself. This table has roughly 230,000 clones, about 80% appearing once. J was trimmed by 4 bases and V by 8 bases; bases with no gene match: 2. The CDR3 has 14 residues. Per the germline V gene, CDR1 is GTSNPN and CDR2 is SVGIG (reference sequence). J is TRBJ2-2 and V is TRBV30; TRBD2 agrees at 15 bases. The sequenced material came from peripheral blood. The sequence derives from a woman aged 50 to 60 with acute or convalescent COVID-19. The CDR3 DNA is TGTGCCGGGACTAGCGGGAGGTTCACCGGGGAGCTGTTTTTT. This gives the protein CAGTSGRFTGELFF.